The clone carrying this T cell receptor beta chain showed up just once. Original methodology: Amplified reference gene primers provided the basis for estimating nucleated cell counts. Only in-frame clones appear in the TCRdb table, and some are missing; sequencing was by immunoSEQ multiplex PCR. Clone size and V and J calls were adopted from that table, with D and trimming inferred from the DNA. The data hold roughly 87,000 clones, with around 88% observed a single time. These data come from a study of blood T cell repertoires in COVID-19. Whole-study context: Samples of COVID-19 (acute and convalescent) were obtained from the United States, Italy and Spain. In each case, the material was cDNA or gDNA derived from T cells, B-cell-depleted T cells, or PBMCs.

The germline gives CDR1 MNHEY, CDR2 SVGAGI. This CDR3 contains 14 residues. V was clipped by 6 bases and J by 3 bases; unmatched bases: 7. Sequencing was carried out using peripheral blood. The TCR was taken from a man aged 60 to 75 with acute or convalescent COVID-19. The V gene is TRBV6-5, the J gene TRBJ2-5, with TRBD2 matching 7 bases. This chain's CDR3 is CASRLLATKETQYF. CDR3 DNA: TGTGCCAGCAGGCTACTAGCGACCAAAGAGACCCAGTACTTC.